Sequencing of this T cell receptor beta chain was carried out in a study of T cell repertoires in cytomegalovirus infection. On the study more broadly: As its CMV epitopes, the study selected recently identified HLA-C-restricted and well-studied HLA-B-restricted targets. From public TCR beta signatures came an indication of both CMV infection and matching HLA type.

TCRdb redid the calling of the reads with MiXCR, one entry per CDR3 protein. Of approximately 1,000,000 distinct CDR3 sequences in the sample, 31% were seen once. The CDR3 runs 17 residues. Per germline, CDR1 MGHRA and CDR2 YSYEKL. V lost 0 bases and J lost 4; bases outside the gene matches: 6. On this clonotype: Its antigen is as yet unknown.

Regarding the study as a whole: Within the response measured ex vivo, HLA-C-restricted CMV-specific TCR beta clonotypes were dominant. Individuals carrying CMV plus the relevant HLA were identified by cumulative frequency of public TCR beta families.

The source was cultured CD8+ T cells from PBMCs, collected from culture after CMV antigen stimulation. This clonotype originated in a human donor in good health (CMV status not recorded). Some clones in this sample may be carry-over from other donors' samples. The chain recombines TRBV4-1 with TRBJ1-4; TRBD1 aligns across 9 bases. This CDR3 reads CASSQDSGTGFNEKLFF. DNA of the CDR3: TGCGCCAGCAGCCAAGATTCAGGGACAGGGTTTAATGAAAAACTGTTTTTT.